The TCR beta chain described here comes from a study of tumor-infiltrating lymphocytes in primary liver carcinoma. Unsorted whole blood yielded the blood RNA, and germline DNA was also extracted. Details on this clonotype: Since a much larger clone is just one base distant, this may be a read error. The conserved closing phenylalanine or tryptophan is absent in this CDR3, likely reflecting a read error.

Germline V gene data show CDR1 as SGHKS and CDR2 as YYEKEE (reference sequence). The CDR3 has 13 amino acids. V dropped 4 bases and J dropped 0 bases, with 8 bases sitting between them. TCR beta cDNA was prepared out of 500 ng total RNA by means of a constant-region primer. Libraries for TCR beta were built through three nested multiplex PCR rounds, which together made up a slightly modified ARM-PCR procedure. Running approximately 10 cycles apiece, the first two PCR rounds relied on TRBV1-TRBV30 forward primers together with a C-beta reverse primer. TCRdb independently ran MiXCR on the multiplex PCR reads; one entry per CDR3 protein. The sample contains about 350,000 distinct CDR3 sequences, approximately 65% of which appear only once.

The V gene is TRBV5-5, the J gene TRBJ2-7; D gene unclear. The TCR originated in a man in his forties with primary liver carcinoma and hepatitis B virus infection. The sequenced material came from peripheral blood. For the CDR3, the DNA is TGTGCCAGCAGCACCGGACGCTCCTACGAGCAGTACCTC. Encoded protein: CASSTGRSYEQYL.